This TCR beta chain was sequenced in a study of shared clonotypes between healthy human individuals. Repertoires were generated with immunoSEQ multiplex PCR, while TCRdb's copy carries only in-frame clones and drops some. Of approximately 980,000 clones listed, over 60% are singletons. V lost 5 bases and J 2 bases, leaving 14 bases between the germline ends. Germline V CDR1 and CDR2: SGHTA, FQGTGA. The CDR3 totals 15 residues. Material for sequencing was memory CD4+ T cells sorted from blood. Described subset: CD45RA-negative fraction. The chain is built from TRBV7-3 and TRBJ2-3; D might be TRBD1 (5 bases). This sequence originates from a man aged 18 to 29 in good health. The CDR3 region has the DNA TGTGCCAGCAGCCCTAAGGACACCACCACAGATACGCAGTATTTT. This codes for CASSPKDTTTDTQYF.